Listed below are T cell receptor beta chains from one sample, sequenced in a study of blood T cells in healthy people across ages. TCRdb reprocessed the 5' RACE reads via MiXCR and lists one record per CDR3 protein. The sample shows around 1,800,000 distinct CDR3 sequences, around 42% of them seen only once. The sequenced material came from blood. These receptors all stem from a human donor in good health. CDR3s leave out the opening cysteine and the closing phenylalanine or tryptophan. Size values are once, few and many counts, or a class for expanded clones, and some rows have none.

v_gene	abundance	j_gene	len	CDR3aa
TRBV7-2	few	TRBJ2-1	14	ASSSPGIRSYNEQF
TRBV7-9	NA	TRBJ1-1	14	ASSFTGVAGNTEAF
TRBV7-2	once	TRBJ2-7	12	AGSLVVSSYEQY
TRBV20-1	NA	TRBJ2-7	10	SASRDRYEQY
TRBV20-1	few	TRBJ2-1	11	SARAEQYNEQF
TRBV5-1	NA	TRBJ2-1	13	ASSLVSRSYNEQF
TRBV12-3/TRBV12-4	NA	TRBJ1-5	13	ASRRRRDGNQPQH
TRBV10-3	few	TRBJ2-5	12	AIRSGGPQETQY
TRBV20-1	few	TRBJ2-7	12	SAALSGGAYEQY
TRBV29-1	NA	TRBJ2-3	13	SVPGTGRSTDTQY
TRBV5-6	NA	TRBJ2-3	13	ASSLVGLVTDTQY
TRBV6-4	NA	TRBJ1-2	12	ASSESRDNYGYT
TRBV7-9	once	TRBJ1-2	14	TSSLGGGTGGNGYT
TRBV6-1	NA	TRBJ2-3	15	ASNPALAGTSTDTQY
TRBV5-1	NA	TRBJ1-1	14	ASSLGAGGSYTEAF
TRBV9	NA	TRBJ2-2	13	ASSIRDRNTGELF
TRBV20-1	NA	TRBJ2-1	14	SARDPDRGVHNEQF
TRBV6-5	NA	TRBJ2-3	14	ASPRGGGHHTDTQY
TRBV20-1	NA	TRBJ2-2	11	SASGESTGELF